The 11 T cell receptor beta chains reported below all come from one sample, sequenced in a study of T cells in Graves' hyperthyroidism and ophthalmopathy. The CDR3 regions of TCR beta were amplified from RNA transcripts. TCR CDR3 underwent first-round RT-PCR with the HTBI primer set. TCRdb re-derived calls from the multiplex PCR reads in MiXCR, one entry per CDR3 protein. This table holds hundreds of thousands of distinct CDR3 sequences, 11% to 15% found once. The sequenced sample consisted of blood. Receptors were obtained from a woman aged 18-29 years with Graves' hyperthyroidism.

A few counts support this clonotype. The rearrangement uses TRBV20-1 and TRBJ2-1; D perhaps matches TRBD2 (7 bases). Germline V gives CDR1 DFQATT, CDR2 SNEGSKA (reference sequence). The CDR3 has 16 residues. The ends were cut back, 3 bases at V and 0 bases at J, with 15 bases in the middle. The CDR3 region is CSASSRGGSSYNEQFF. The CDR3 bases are TGCAGTGCTAGCTCCCGCGGGGGCAGCTCCTACAATGAGCAGTTCTTC.

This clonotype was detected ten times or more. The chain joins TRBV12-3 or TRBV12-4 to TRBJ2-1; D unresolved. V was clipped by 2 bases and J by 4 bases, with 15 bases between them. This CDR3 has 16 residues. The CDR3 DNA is TGTGCCAGCAGTTTAAACAGCGCAACTCGGTACAATGAGCAGTTCTTC. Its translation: CASSLNSATRYNEQFF.

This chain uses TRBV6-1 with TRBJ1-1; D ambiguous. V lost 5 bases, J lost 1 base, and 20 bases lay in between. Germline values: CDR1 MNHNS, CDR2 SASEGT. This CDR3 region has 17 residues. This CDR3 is CASSTYAQITSNTEAFF. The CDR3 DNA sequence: TGTGCCAGCAGTACCTACGCGCAGATAACCTCGAACACTGAAGCTTTCTTT.

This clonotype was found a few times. CDR3 bases: TGTGCCAGCAGTGAACTGGGCGCGGGAGGGGCCAACGTCCTGACTTTC. Encoded protein: CASSELGAGGANVLTF. The chain links TRBV25-1 to TRBJ2-6; a possible D gene is TRBD2 (6 bases). This CDR3 spans 16 amino acids. Trimming left V 2 bases short and J 4 bases short, with 12 bases between. Germline CDR1 reads MGHDK; CDR2 reads SYGVNS. The variable domain in full, completed from reference TRBV25-1 and TRBJ2-6, reads EADIYQTPRYLVIGTGKKITLECSQTMGHDKMYWYQQDPGMELHLIHYSYGVNSTEKGDLSSESTVSRIRTEHFPLTLESARPSHTSQYLCASSELGAGGANVLTFGAGSRLTVL.

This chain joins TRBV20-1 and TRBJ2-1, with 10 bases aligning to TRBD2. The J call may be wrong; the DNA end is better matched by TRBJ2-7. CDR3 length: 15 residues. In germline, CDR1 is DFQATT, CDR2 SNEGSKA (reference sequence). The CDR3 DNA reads TGCAGTGCCCCAAGGGCTAGCGGGAGATACAATGAGCAGTACTTC. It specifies CSAPRASGRYNEQYF.

CDR3 loop: CSFRVAYNEQFF. Written as DNA, the CDR3 is TGCAGTTTCAGGGTAGCCTACAATGAGCAGTTCTTC. This chain joins TRBV29-1 and TRBJ2-1; D possibly corresponds to TRBD1 (5 bases). The CDR3 is 12 residues long. Germline CDR1 is SQVTM and CDR2 is ANQGSEA.

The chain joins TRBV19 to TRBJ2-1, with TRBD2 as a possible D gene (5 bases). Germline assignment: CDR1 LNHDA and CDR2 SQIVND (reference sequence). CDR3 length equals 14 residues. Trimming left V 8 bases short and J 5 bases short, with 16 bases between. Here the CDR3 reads CASLNVWENNEQFF. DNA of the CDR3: TGTGCCAGTTTAAACGTTTGGGAGAACAATGAGCAGTTCTTC.

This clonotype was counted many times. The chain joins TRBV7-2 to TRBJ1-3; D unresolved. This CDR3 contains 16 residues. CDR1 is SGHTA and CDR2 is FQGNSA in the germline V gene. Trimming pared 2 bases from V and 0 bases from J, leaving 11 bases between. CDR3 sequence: CASSLRGRSSGNTIYF. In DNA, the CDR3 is TGTGCCAGCAGCTTACGTGGCAGGAGCTCTGGAAACACCATATATTTT. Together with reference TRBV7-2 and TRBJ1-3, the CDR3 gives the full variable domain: GAGVSQSPSNKVTEKGKDVELRCDPISGHTALYWYRQSLGQGLEFLIYFQGNSAPDKSGLPSDRFSAERTGGSVSTLTIQRTQQEDSAVYLCASSLRGRSSGNTIYFGEGSWLTVV.

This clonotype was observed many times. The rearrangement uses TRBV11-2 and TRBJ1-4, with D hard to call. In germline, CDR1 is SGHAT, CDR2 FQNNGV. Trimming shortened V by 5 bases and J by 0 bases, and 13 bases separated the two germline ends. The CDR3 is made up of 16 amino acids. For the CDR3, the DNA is TGTGCCAGCAGCCCCGGCGCACTCGCAACTAATGAAAAACTGTTTTTT. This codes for CASSPGALATNEKLFF.

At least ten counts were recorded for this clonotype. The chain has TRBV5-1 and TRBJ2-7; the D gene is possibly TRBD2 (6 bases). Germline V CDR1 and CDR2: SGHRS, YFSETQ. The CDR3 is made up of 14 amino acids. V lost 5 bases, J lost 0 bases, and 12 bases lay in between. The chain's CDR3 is CASRMGSGSYEQYF. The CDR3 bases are TGCGCCAGCAGGATGGGTAGCGGCTCCTACGAGCAGTACTTC.

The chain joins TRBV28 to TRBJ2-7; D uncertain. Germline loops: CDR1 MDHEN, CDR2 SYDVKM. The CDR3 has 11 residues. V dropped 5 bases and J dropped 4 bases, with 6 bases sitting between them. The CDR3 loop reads CASSQPYEQYF. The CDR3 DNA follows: TGTGCCAGCAGTCAACCGTACGAGCAGTACTTC.